This TCR beta chain was found in a study of spatial heterogeneity in lung cancer. This clonotype was recorded at least ten times. Because the library targeted alpha chains, this beta chain is an off-target read whose size means little. This CDR3 spans 15 amino acids. V gave up 3 bases and J gave up 4 bases, with 13 bases separating them. TCRdb ran MiXCR on the 5' RACE reads and lists one entry per CDR3 protein. The sample consists of roughly 10,000 distinct CDR3 sequences, approximately 4% of them appearing once. The time point was: sample taken at primary tumor resection. No cell sorting; template was whole RNA from tumor, lung tissue or PBMC.

This chain uses TRBV12-3 or TRBV12-4 with TRBJ2-1; a possible D gene is TRBD2 (5 bases). This clonotype was sampled from a male donor with early-stage non-small cell lung cancer. Source: normal lung tissue next to the tumor, taken at surgery. CDR3 residues: CASSFGDGVYNEQFF. The CDR3, as DNA: TGTGCCAGCAGTTTCGGGGATGGGGTTTACAATGAGCAGTTCTTC.